This T cell receptor (beta chain) was identified during a study of CD8+ T cells in alopecia areata. Study information: Those treated were given oral tofacitinib at 5 to 10 mg twice daily. Study results and caveats: Sequenced scalp T cells also include alphabeta T cells resident in normal skin.

About this clone: What it binds is not known.

The V gene's germline CDR1 is SGHRS and CDR2 YFSETQ. CDR3 size: 15 residues. J was trimmed by 7 bases and V by 1 base; bases with no gene match: 4. Both peripheral blood and punch biopsies of lesional scalp skin were obtained from patients who had alopecia areata. RNA extraction and reverse transcription yielded cDNA as sequencing template. Sequencing was performed with immunoSEQ multiplex PCR; in TCRdb, only in-frame clones are kept and a portion is missing. The table has over 110,000 clones, 51% seen once. Source: CD4+ T cells sorted from blood, taken at week 0. This receptor was identified in a human donor with alopecia areata. The chain couples TRBV5-1 to TRBJ2-1; 11 bases fit TRBD2. This CDR3 reads CASSLLASGRNEQFF. The CDR3 DNA reads TGCGCCAGCAGCTTGTTGGCTAGCGGGAGGAATGAGCAGTTCTTC.